This TCR beta chain was identified during a study of T cells in Graves' hyperthyroidism and ophthalmopathy. Regarding the study as a whole: Most thyroid clonotypes with frequency above 0.001 were detected in blood. Classification by a 13 V-J model distinguished ophthalmopathy from stable hyperthyroidism.

This clonotype was detected many times. Its antigen is still unknown. Per germline, CDR1 MNHEY and CDR2 SVGEGT. Trimming removed 8 bases from V and 5 bases from J, with 16 bases in between. This CDR3 has 13 amino acids. Clinical symptoms, serum thyroxine, TRAb, thyroid ultrasound and orbital computed tomography informed diagnoses. The PBMCs studied were ones that came from roughly 9.1 ml fresh peripheral blood. Amplified regions were TCR beta CDR3 sequences from RNA transcripts. HTBI primers drove first-round RT-PCR of the TCR CDR3. From the multiplex PCR reads, TCRdb called clonotypes with MiXCR, one entry per CDR3 protein. The table lists over 500,000 distinct CDR3 sequences, 12% to 15% of them singletons.

The receptor was derived from a woman in her 40s with Graves' hyperthyroidism. V and J are TRBV6-2 or TRBV6-3 and TRBJ2-7; D possibly corresponds to TRBD2 (7 bases). The sequencing sample was made of blood. The CDR3 coding sequence is TGTGCCAGCGGATCTTCGGGGGGCCACGAGCAGTACTTC. This translates into CASGSSGGHEQYF.